This T cell receptor beta chain appears in the sequencing data of a study of CXCR3-negative and CXCR3-positive naive CD8 T cells (dated by TCRdb to the late 2010s). Study-wide context: In total, some 140 million TRB reads were obtained, which works out to roughly 1.5 +/- 0.3 million reads per library. Data from about 12 donors, pooled across two independent experiments, went into the diversity and physicochemical repertoire analyses. Naive subsets from 5 or 6 donors and memory cells from 3 donors were included in the TRBV-TRBJ cluster analysis. The investigation overall reported the following: Because CXCR3 expression was partially decreased after cryopreservation, freshly isolated PBMCs were used for most assays. TRB CDR3s from CXCR3-positive naive cells showed higher hydrophobicity (lower Kidera factor 4), lower energy, and higher strength and volume indices than CXCR3-negative naive cells. Both naive subsets had comparably high repertoire diversity, while memory CD8+ T cells had much lower repertoire diversity. Because surface CD5, which has been linked to self-reactivity in mice, was comparable between naive subsets, TCR interaction strength was also inferred from TRB CDR3 physicochemical properties. TRBV-TRBJ usage was similar between naive CXCR3-negative and CXCR3-positive cells from the same donor, while memory cells showed distinct patterns.

The CDR1 and CDR2 encoded by the germline V gene are LGHNA and YSLEER. From cysteine to phenylalanine, the CDR3 is 17 amino acids long. DNA is not recorded here. With respect to this clonotype: Its antigen has not been determined.

For each CD8+ T cell subset, flow sorting was done in triplicate, and 310,000 or so cells per subset went directly into RLT lysis buffer. To keep memory contaminants out, a stringent definition of naive CD8+ T cells was applied: CD45RO-CCR7+CD27+CD95-. Peripheral blood mononuclear cells were isolated from buffy coats using standard density gradient centrifugation. Naive CXCR3-negative and CXCR3-positive CD8+ T cells were flow-sorted on a FACSAria III. An RNeasy Mini Kit was used to extract total RNA from the sorted cells. The reads were generated on a NextSeq 550. The Human TCR Profiling Kit (MiLaboratory) was used to prepare UMI-labeled 5' RACE TRB cDNA libraries. The full amount of extracted RNA was used for cDNA synthesis, and the full amount of resulting cDNA was used for PCR amplification. Libraries were prepared in parallel using an identical number of PCR cycles. In the original analysis: With a requirement of at least two reads per UMI, MIGEC and MiXCR extracted about 53,000 +/- 9,400 unique UMI-labeled TRB cDNA molecules per library. An average of approximately 40,000 +/- 10,000 functional in-frame TRB CDR3 nucleotide clonotypes without stop codons was found per library. After downsampling to 5000 UMI-labeled TRB molecules per sample, diversity metrics such as normalized Shannon-Wiener and Chao1 were calculated in VDJtools. VDJtools computed clonotype-size-weighted physicochemical properties of the central five CDR3 residues: interaction energy, strength, volume and Kidera factor 4. TCRdb reprocessed the raw reads; every CDR3 protein sequence is a single record, and DNA is not supplied. The V and J calls here are based on TCRdb, not the publication. The sample's table covers fewer than 80,000 distinct CDR3 sequences. Jointly, the top ten make up roughly 1.5% of the sample.

This receptor was identified in a human donor in good health. Some clones in this sample may be carry-over from other donors' samples. This sequence uses TRBV4-3 and TRBJ2-2; the TRBD1 assignment by TCRdb is unverifiable without DNA. What was sequenced was naive CXCR3- CD8+ T cells from blood. The cell subset or site label, read with the paper, signifies: CD45RO-CCR7+CD27+CD95- naive CD8+ T cells lacking CXCR3 (TNR3-). The CDR3 loop reads CASSPQDRLEVGGELFF.